This TCR beta chain was obtained from a study of Graves' ophthalmopathy and Graves' hyperthyroidism. The overall study: Peripheral blood samples were taken at initial diagnosis, before any treatment.

The germline V gene has CDR1 MDHEN and CDR2 SYDVKM. The CDR3 has 14 amino acids. The V gene end was trimmed by 10 bases and the J gene end by 0 bases; junction bases not matched to a gene: 6. Using RNA transcripts, the TCR beta CDR3 regions were amplified. HTBI primers were employed in first-round RT-PCR, then a second-round multiplex PCR followed. Using its own MiXCR run on the multiplex PCR reads, TCRdb lists one record per CDR3 protein. The sample records 400,000 or so distinct CDR3 sequences, roughly 17% being singletons. Hyperthyroidism qualified as stable when ophthalmopathy did not develop within 18 months of follow-up. This clonotype was picked up many times.

The J gene is TRBJ2-7, the V gene TRBV28; 10 nucleotides match TRBD1. Sequencing input: peripheral blood. This receptor was identified in an adult woman with stable Graves' hyperthyroidism. This CDR3 reads CATLRDRGSYEQYF. In nucleotides, the CDR3 is TGTGCCACCCTCCGGGACAGGGGCTCCTACGAGCAGTACTTC.